This T cell receptor (beta chain) is from a study of blood T cells in healthy people across ages. A J-beta primer mix and a sample-barcoded 5' primer were used in a second PCR of about 6 to 12 cycles. MiXCR, run by TCRdb on the 5' RACE reads, gives a single entry per CDR3 protein. Counted here are 500,000 to 550,000 distinct CDR3 sequences, approximately 25% occurring once; the ten biggest clones make up roughly 9%. CDR3 length equals 13 residues. Germline CDR1 and CDR2: DFQATT and SNEGSKA (reference sequence). These data are also associated with another study on T cells of mothers and their children. In that study: The study recruited a few healthy Caucasian mothers and their six children as donors.

The source is a boy aged 10-17 years in good health. The chain has TRBV20-1 and TRBJ2-5, with 8 bases matching TRBD1. The DNA end is more similar to TRBJ2-7, so the J call may be wrong. The sample was blood. CDR3 bases: TGCAGCGCTGGCCAGGGGGCGACCTACGAGCAGTACTTC. Amino acids: CSAGQGATYEQYF.